This T cell receptor beta chain derives from a study of cytomegalovirus exposure and HLA in healthy donors. Germline assignment: CDR1 ENHRY and CDR2 SYGVKD. This CDR3 contains 15 residues. Study-level results: A later analysis showed HLA-associated TCR beta chains outstripping equally common others in clonal expansion. Overall, approximately 150 TCR beta chains were annotated as cytomegalovirus-associated. A later analysis found TCR association rates differed by HLA locus, highest for DRB1 and lowest for HLA-C. Later on, a genetic analysis was performed. It linked a missense variant in DCLRE1C with V- and J-gene trimming of TCR beta.

A multiplex PCR was run with 60 Vbeta primers and 13 Jbeta primers. Here immunoSEQ multiplex PCR was the method, and the copy in TCRdb shows in-frame clones only, minus some. Among 200,000 or so clones listed, less than 90% were seen once. Remarks on this clone: The antigen remains unidentified. An end of the junction does not agree with germline; a read error may underlie this.

The chain employs TRBV10-3 and TRBJ1-2, with TRBD1 matching over 7 bases. This receptor was identified in a girl under three years old in good health and CMV-seronegative. Sample: PBMCs. The CDR3 sequence is CAVSDQQGRDYGYTF. The CDR3 coding sequence is TGTGCCGTCAGTGACCAACAGGGGCGTGACTATGGCTACACCTTC.